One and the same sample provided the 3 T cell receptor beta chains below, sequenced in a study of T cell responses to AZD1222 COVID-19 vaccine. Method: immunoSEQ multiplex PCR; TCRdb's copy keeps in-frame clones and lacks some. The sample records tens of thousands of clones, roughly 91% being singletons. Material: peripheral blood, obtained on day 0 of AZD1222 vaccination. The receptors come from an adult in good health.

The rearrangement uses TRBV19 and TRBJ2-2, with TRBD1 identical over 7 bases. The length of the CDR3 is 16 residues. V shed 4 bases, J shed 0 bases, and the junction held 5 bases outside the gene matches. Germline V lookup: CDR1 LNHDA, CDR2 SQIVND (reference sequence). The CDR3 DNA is TGTGCCAGTAGTAGGTACGGACAGGCGAACACCGGGGAGCTGTTTTTT. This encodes CASSRYGQANTGELFF.

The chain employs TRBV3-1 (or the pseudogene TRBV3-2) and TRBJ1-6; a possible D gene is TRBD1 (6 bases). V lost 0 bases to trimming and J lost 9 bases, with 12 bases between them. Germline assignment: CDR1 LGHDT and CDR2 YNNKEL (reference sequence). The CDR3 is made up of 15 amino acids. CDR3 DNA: TGTGCCAGCAGCCAAGAACGGGACATAGGTTCACCCCTCCACTTT. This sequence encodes CASSQERDIGSPLHF.

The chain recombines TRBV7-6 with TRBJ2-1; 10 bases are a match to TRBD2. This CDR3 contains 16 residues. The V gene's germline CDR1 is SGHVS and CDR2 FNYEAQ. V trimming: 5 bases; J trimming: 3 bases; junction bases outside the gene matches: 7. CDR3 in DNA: TGTGCCAGCAGCGTAGGGGCTAGCGGGGGCTACAATGAGCAGTTCTTC. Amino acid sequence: CASSVGASGGYNEQFF.